One and the same sample provided the 15 T cell receptor beta chains below, sequenced in a study of blood T cell repertoires in COVID-19. Profiling relied on immunoSEQ multiplex PCR, and the TCRdb table lists in-frame clones only, not all of them. The sample lists about 130,000 clones, about 85% seen once, with around 4.5% in the top ten. The source material was peripheral blood. The receptor source for this set is a human donor in a cohort sampled during active COVID-19.

This sequence joins TRBV11-2 and TRBJ2-3, with 9 bases lining up with TRBD2. Germline CDR1 SGHAT, CDR2 FQNNGV. V trimming: 6 bases; J trimming: 8 bases; junction bases outside the gene matches: 15. The CDR3 is made up of 16 amino acids. CDR3 protein: CASRRVASGVGPTQYF. The CDR3 DNA reads as TGTGCCAGCAGAAGGGTGGCTAGCGGGGTGGGGCCTACGCAGTATTTT.

V and J are TRBV5-1 and TRBJ2-1, with 10 bases matching TRBD2. The V gene end was trimmed by 3 bases and the J gene end by 9 bases; junction bases not matched to a gene: 18. Germline V gene sequence: CDR1 SGHRS, CDR2 YFSETQ. This CDR3 is 18 amino acids long. The DNA of the CDR3 is TGCGCCAGCAGCTACTCCCTTCCGGGACTAGCGATCTCGAGTGAGCAGTTCTTC. Residues: CASSYSLPGLAISSEQFF.

This chain uses TRBV24-1 with TRBJ1-2, with 8 positions matching TRBD1. V was pared by 8 bases and J by 3 bases, with 7 bases of the junction left unmatched. The CDR3 loop spans 14 amino acids. Germline V gene data show CDR1 as KGHDR and CDR2 as SFDVKD. CDR3 residues: CATKGTGGDYGYTF. CDR3 nucleotide sequence: TGTGCCACCAAAGGGACAGGAGGCGACTATGGCTACACCTTC.

This clone appeared a few times. The rearrangement joins TRBV2 to TRBJ2-7, with 8 bases that match TRBD2. V was clipped by 7 bases and J by 2 bases; unmatched bases: 4. The CDR3 consists of 13 residues. CDR1 is SNHLY and CDR2 is FYNNEI in the germline V gene. CDR3 bases: TGTGCCAGCACAAGCGGGGGACCCTACGAGCAGTACTTC. Its translation: CASTSGGPYEQYF.

The chain's CDR3 is CASSSQADTQYF. In nucleotides, the CDR3 is TGTGCCAGCAGCTCACAGGCGGATACGCAGTATTTT. The J gene is TRBJ2-3, the V gene TRBV6-5; D is possibly TRBD1 (5 bases). Per the germline V gene, CDR1 is MNHEY and CDR2 is SVGAGI. The CDR3 is made up of 12 amino acids. V was trimmed by 6 bases and J by 6 bases, leaving 10 bases between them.

In nucleotides, the CDR3 is TGTGCCAGCAGCCCGGGACTCAACTATGGCTACACCTTC. Its protein product is CASSPGLNYGYTF. This chain uses TRBV14 with TRBJ1-2; tentative D call: TRBD1 (5 bases). This CDR3 is built from 13 residues. The V end lost 4 bases, the J end lost 2 bases, and 8 bases lay between the germline ends. The V gene's germline CDR1 is SGHDN and CDR2 FVKESK.

The CDR3 region is CASSQSATGTFTDTQYF. CDR3 in DNA: TGTGCCAGCAGCCAATCTGCTACCGGGACTTTCACAGATACGCAGTATTTT. This rearrangement joins TRBV14 to TRBJ2-3, with D perhaps matching TRBD2 (6 bases). There are 17 residues in the CDR3. Germline CDR1 SGHDN, CDR2 FVKESK. V dropped 2 bases and J dropped 2 bases, with 17 bases sitting between them.

This chain uses TRBV18 with TRBJ1-1; 9 positions agree with TRBD1. J gave up 4 bases and V 4 bases, and 10 bases lay outside the gene matches. This CDR3 has 16 residues. Germline V gene sequence: CDR1 KGHSH, CDR2 LQKENI. CDR3 sequence reads: CASSQKTGGSSTEAFF. The DNA for the CDR3 is TGTGCCAGCTCACAAAAGACAGGGGGTTCAAGCACTGAAGCTTTCTTT.

The V gene is TRBV2, the J gene TRBJ2-1; 7 bases map to TRBD2. The length of the CDR3 is 14 residues. The J segment lost 2 bases and the V segment lost 9 bases, leaving 7 bases of the junction unmatched. CDR1 SNHLY and CDR2 FYNNEI come from the germline V gene. CDR3 loop: CASKRGRAYNEQFF. In nucleotides, the CDR3 is TGTGCCAGTAAGCGGGGAAGGGCCTACAATGAGCAGTTCTTC.

A word on this clone: A much larger clone lies a single base off, so this may be a read error. The gene calls are TRBV12-3 or TRBV12-4 and TRBJ1-2; D not resolved. The V and J ends lost 4 bases and 4 bases respectively, with 7 bases between them. This CDR3 is 12 amino acids long. The CDR3, as DNA: TGTGCCAGCAGTTCTGAGGGCTATGGCTACACCTTC. It encodes CASSSEGYGYTF.

The count of this clone is one. The rearrangement links TRBV28 to TRBJ2-7; 12 bases agree with TRBD1. The CDR3 is 14 residues long. Germline trimming cut 7 bases from V and 2 bases from J; bases unmatched to any gene: 3. Germline lookup yields CDR1 MDHEN and CDR2 SYDVKM. For the CDR3, the DNA is TGTGCCAGCACCGGGACAGGGGGCGCCTACGAGCAGTACTTC. It specifies CASTGTGGAYEQYF. The entire variable domain, with the rest obtained from reference TRBV28 and TRBJ2-7, is as follows: DVKVTQSSRYLVKRTGEKVFLECVQDMDHENMFWYRQDPGLGLRLIYFSYDVKMKEKGDIPEGYSVSREKKERFSLILESASTNQTSMYLCASTGTGGAYEQYFGPGTRLTVT.

CDR3 region: CASSTGFSGNTIYF. The CDR3 nucleotides read TGTGCCAGCAGTACCGGGTTCTCTGGAAACACCATATATTTT. V is TRBV6-6 and J is TRBJ1-3, with D hard to call. The CDR3 has 14 residues. V lost 5 bases, J lost 0 bases, and 8 bases lay in between. Germline V CDR1 and CDR2: MNHNY, SVGAGI (reference sequence).

The gene calls are TRBV6-4 and TRBJ2-7; 7 bases map to TRBD1. The germline V gene encodes CDR1 MRHNA and CDR2 SNTAGT. The CDR3 sequence is 13 residues long. The ends lost 5 bases at V and 4 bases at J; junction bases unmatched: 5. CDR3 residues: CASSSEQGYEQYF. For the CDR3, the DNA is TGTGCCAGCAGTTCAGAACAGGGGTACGAGCAGTACTTC.

The chain carries TRBV11-2 and TRBJ1-1; 11 bases are a match to TRBD1. CDR1 and CDR2 (germline): SGHAT, FQNNGV. The CDR3 extends over 13 amino acids. The ends lost 4 bases at V and 11 bases at J; junction bases unmatched: 6. CDR3 bases: TGTGCCAGCAGCTATGGGACAGGGGGTTGGGCTTTCTTT. This encodes CASSYGTGGWAFF.

J is TRBJ1-1 and V is TRBV5-1; possibly TRBD1 for D (6 bases). V dropped 4 bases and J dropped 4 bases, with 11 bases sitting between them. Germline CDR1 SGHRS, CDR2 YFSETQ. This CDR3 contains 13 residues. The CDR3 bases are TGCGCCAGCAGCCACGGACAGAGCACTGAAGCTTTCTTT. This gives the protein CASSHGQSTEAFF.